This T cell receptor (beta chain) came from a study of blood T cell repertoires in COVID-19. Study-wide context: Sample material is recorded as cDNA or gDNA derived from T cells, B-cell-depleted T cells, or PBMCs.

From germline, CDR1 is SGDLS and CDR2 YYNGEE. This CDR3 is 14 amino acids long. V gave up 3 bases and J gave up 8 bases; unmatched junction bases: 7. Per the original methods: Nucleated cell counts were estimated from reference gene primer amplification. This table comes from immunoSEQ multiplex PCR, and its TCRdb copy is limited to in-frame clones, with some not included. V and J calls and clone size are copied from that table; D and trimming were computed from the DNA. The sample carries 450,000 or so clones, around 90% recorded once. The sequenced sample was peripheral blood. The sequence derives from a man aged 18 to 35 with COVID-19, enrolled during active disease. V gene TRBV9 combines with J gene TRBJ2-1; the match to TRBD2 covers 8 bases. The CDR3 sequence is CASSAGGPLDEQFF. CDR3 nucleotide sequence: TGTGCCAGCAGCGCGGGAGGGCCATTGGATGAGCAGTTCTTC.